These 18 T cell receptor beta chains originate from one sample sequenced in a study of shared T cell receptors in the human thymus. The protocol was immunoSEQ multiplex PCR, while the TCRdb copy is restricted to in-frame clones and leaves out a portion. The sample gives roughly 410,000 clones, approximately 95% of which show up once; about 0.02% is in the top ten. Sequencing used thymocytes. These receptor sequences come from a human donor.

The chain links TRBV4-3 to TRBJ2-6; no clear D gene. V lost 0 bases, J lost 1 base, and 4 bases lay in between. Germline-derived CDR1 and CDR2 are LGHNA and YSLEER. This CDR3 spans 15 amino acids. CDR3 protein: CASSQDESGANVLTF. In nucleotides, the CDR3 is TGCGCCAGCAGCCAAGATGAGTCTGGGGCCAACGTCCTGACTTTC.

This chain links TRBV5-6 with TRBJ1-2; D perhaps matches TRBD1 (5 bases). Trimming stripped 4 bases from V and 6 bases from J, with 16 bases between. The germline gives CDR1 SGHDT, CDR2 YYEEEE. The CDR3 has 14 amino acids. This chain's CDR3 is CASSPTTDYNGYTF. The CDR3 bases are TGTGCCAGCAGCCCGACGACAGACTACAATGGCTACACCTTC.

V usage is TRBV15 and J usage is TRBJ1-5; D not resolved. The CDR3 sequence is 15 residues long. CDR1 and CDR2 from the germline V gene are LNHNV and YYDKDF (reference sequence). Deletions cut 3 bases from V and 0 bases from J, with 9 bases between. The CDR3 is CATSSHGFSNQPQHF. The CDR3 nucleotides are TGTGCCACCAGCAGCCACGGTTTTAGCAATCAGCCCCAGCATTTT. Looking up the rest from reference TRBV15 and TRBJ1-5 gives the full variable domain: DAMVIQNPRYQVTQFGKPVTLSCSQTLNHNVMYWYQQKSSQAPKLLFHYYDKDFNNEADTPDNFQSRRPNTSFCFLDIRSPGLGDTAMYLCATSSHGFSNQPQHFGDGTRLSIL.

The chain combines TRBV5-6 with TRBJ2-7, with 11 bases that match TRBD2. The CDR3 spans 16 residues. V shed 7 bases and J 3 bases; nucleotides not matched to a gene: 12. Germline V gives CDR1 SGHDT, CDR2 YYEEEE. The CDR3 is CASLSEPGLAVYEQYF. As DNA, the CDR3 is TGTGCCAGCTTGTCGGAGCCGGGACTAGCGGTCTACGAGCAGTACTTC.

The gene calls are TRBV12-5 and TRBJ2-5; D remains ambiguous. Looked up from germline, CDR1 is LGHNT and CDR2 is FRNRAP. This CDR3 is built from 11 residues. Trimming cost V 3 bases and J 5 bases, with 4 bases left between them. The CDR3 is CASGFGETQYF. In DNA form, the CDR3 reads TGTGCTAGTGGTTTCGGGGAGACCCAGTACTTC.

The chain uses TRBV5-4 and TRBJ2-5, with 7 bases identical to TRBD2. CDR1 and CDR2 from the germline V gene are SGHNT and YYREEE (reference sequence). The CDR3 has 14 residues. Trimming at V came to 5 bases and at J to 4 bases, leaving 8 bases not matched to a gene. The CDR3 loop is CASSYPGLRETQYF. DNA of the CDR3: TGTGCCAGCAGTTACCCGGGACTAAGAGAGACCCAGTACTTC.

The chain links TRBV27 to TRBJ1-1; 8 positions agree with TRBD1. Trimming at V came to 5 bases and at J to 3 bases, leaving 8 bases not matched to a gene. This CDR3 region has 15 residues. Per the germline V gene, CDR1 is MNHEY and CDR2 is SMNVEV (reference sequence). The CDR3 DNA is TGTGCCAGCAGTCCTAAGGGACAGGCGGACACTGAAGCTTTCTTT. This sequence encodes CASSPKGQADTEAFF.

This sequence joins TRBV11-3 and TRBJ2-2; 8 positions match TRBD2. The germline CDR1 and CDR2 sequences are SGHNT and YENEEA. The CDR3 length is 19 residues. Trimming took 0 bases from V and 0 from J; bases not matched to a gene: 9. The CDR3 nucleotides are TGTGCCAGCAGCTTAGATGGCGGGAGGCAGTTCGCGAACACCGGGGAGCTGTTTTTT. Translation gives CASSLDGGRQFANTGELFF.

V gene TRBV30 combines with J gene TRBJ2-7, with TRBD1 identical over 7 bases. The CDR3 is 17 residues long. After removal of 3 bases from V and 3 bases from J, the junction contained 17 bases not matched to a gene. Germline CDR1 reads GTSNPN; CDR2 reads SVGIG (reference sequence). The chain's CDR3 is CAWRELLTGKRFYEQYF. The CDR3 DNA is TGTGCCTGGAGAGAGCTCCTGACAGGGAAGAGGTTCTACGAGCAGTACTTC.

CDR3 coding DNA: TGTGCCAGCAGCTTAGACAGGGAAGGGACTAGCGGGCCTTCCTACGAGCAGTACTTC. It yields the protein CASSLDREGTSGPSYEQYF. This chain joins TRBV7-2 and TRBJ2-7, with 12 bases lining up with TRBD2. This CDR3 is built from 19 residues. The ends lost 1 base at V and 1 base at J; junction bases unmatched: 11. CDR1 and CDR2 from the germline V gene are SGHTA and FQGNSA.

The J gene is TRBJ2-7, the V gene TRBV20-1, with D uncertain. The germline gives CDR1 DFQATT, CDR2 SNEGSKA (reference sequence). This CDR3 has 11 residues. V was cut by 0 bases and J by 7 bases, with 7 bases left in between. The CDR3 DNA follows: TGCAGTGCTAGAGATGTGTGGGAGCAGTACTTC. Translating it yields CSARDVWEQYF.

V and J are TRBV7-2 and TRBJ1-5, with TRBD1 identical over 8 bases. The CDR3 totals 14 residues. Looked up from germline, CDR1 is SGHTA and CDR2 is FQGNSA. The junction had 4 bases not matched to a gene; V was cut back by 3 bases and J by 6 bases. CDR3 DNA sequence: TGTGCCAGCAGCTTCTTTACAGGGGGTCAGCCCCAGCATTTT. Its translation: CASSFFTGGQPQHF.

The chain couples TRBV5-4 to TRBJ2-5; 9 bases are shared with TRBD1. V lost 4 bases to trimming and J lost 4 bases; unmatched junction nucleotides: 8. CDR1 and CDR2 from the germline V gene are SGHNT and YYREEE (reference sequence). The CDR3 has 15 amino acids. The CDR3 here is CASSVSGTGSETQYF. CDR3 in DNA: TGTGCCAGCAGCGTATCCGGGACAGGGTCAGAGACCCAGTACTTC.

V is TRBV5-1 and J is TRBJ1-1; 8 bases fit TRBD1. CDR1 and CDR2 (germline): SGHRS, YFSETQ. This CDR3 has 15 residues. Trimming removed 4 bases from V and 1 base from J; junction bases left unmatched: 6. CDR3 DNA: TGCGCCAGCAGCAAACAGGGGGTAGAGAACACTGAAGCTTTCTTT. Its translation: CASSKQGVENTEAFF.

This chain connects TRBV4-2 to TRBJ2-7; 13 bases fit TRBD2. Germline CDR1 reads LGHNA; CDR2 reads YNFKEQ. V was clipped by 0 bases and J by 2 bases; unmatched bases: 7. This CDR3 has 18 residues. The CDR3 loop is CASSQDLGTSGKTYEQYF. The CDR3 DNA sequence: TGTGCCAGCAGCCAAGATCTTGGGACTAGCGGGAAAACCTACGAGCAGTACTTC.

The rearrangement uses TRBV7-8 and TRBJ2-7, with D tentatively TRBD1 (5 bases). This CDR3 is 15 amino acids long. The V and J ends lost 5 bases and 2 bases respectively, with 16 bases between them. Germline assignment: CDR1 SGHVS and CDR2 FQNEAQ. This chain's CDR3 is CASSPPWGSPYEQYF. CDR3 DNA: TGTGCCAGCAGCCCCCCTTGGGGCTCGCCCTACGAGCAGTACTTC. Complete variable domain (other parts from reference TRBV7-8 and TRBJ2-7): GAGVSQSPRYKVAKRGQDVALRCDPISGHVSLFWYQQALGQGPEFLTYFQNEAQLDKSGLPSDRFFAERPEGSVSTLKIQRTQQEDSAVYLCASSPPWGSPYEQYFGPGTRLTVT.

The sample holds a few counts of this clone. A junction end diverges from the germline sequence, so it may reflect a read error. The chain's CDR3 is CASSGGGF. Written as DNA, the CDR3 is TGTGCCAGCAGTGGGGGAGGTTTT. The chain carries TRBV2 and TRBJ2-3, with D possibly matching TRBD2 (6 bases). This CDR3 contains 8 residues. Per the germline V gene, CDR1 is SNHLY and CDR2 is FYNNEI.

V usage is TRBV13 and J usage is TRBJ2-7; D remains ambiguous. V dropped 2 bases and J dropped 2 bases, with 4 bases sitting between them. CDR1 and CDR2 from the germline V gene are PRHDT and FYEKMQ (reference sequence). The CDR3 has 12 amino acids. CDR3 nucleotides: TGTGCCAGCAGCTTATCAGCCTACGAGCAGTACTTC. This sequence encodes CASSLSAYEQYF.